This TCR beta chain was obtained from a study of regulatory T cells in long-lasting Graves disease. As to time point: newly diagnosed GD, antithyroid drugs for less than 3 months. From RNA extracted from PBMCs, the TCR library was made. Details on this clonotype: With only one base between it and a far larger clone, this is likely a read error.

Combining iRepertoire HTBI primers with Arm-PCR of CDR3 regions, the authors built TCR beta libraries. TCRdb analysed the multiplex PCR reads with MiXCR anew, one entry per CDR3 protein. The repertoire holds 240,000 or so distinct CDR3 sequences, with about 19% as singletons. V was pared by 4 bases and J by 7 bases, with 26 bases between. Germline CDR1 and CDR2: MNHNS and SASEGT. CDR3 length: 17 amino acids. This receptor was identified in a female donor with Graves disease. This chain links TRBV6-1 with TRBJ2-7; perhaps D is TRBD1 or TRBD2 (5 bases each). This sample comprised peripheral blood mononuclear cells (PBMCs), obtained at new diagnosis, from a patient treated with antithyroid drugs. In nucleotides, the CDR3 is TGTGCCAGCAGTGGATCCTTTTGGGGGAGTGGCTACAATGAGCAGTACTTC. This encodes CASSGSFWGSGYNEQYF.